The count of the clone carrying this T cell receptor (beta chain) is one. Antigen unknown. Clones were read by immunoSEQ multiplex PCR, and TCRdb kept only the in-frame ones, dropping some. The sample yields roughly 50,000 clones, about nine tenths seen once. The CDR3 totals 15 residues. Per germline, CDR1 SGHVS and CDR2 FQNEAQ. The J segment lost 2 bases and the V segment lost 5 bases, leaving 9 bases of the junction unmatched. The data stem from a study of T cell responses to AZD1222 COVID-19 vaccine. General study points: Vaccine-associated CD4 TCRs spanned spike, dominant at 160-218 and 743-854. Reportedly, nearly half of unique spike TCRs recognized epitopes outside B.1.351/B.1.1.7 mutations. Increased Spike-specific TCR breadth and depth were observed after two AZD1222 doses.

The specimen was peripheral blood, collected 28 days after the second AZD1222 dose. The clonotype was recovered from an adult who received the AZD1222 COVID-19 vaccine. The chain links TRBV7-8 to TRBJ2-7, with TRBD1 matching 7 bases. CDR3 region: CASSGSRTGPYEQYF. The CDR3 DNA follows: TGTGCCAGCAGCGGCTCCCGGACAGGACCCTACGAGCAGTACTTC.